The 13 T cell receptor beta chains below come from one sample, sequenced in a study of cytomegalovirus exposure and HLA in healthy donors. PCR primers comprised 60 Vbeta and 13 Jbeta primers. This table comes from immunoSEQ multiplex PCR, and its TCRdb copy is limited to in-frame clones, with some not included. The sample consists of about 120,000 clones, roughly 69% of them appearing once. Sequencing was done on a sample of PBMCs. The source of these receptors is a human donor in good health.

The chain employs TRBV5-4 and TRBJ2-3, with TRBD2 as a possible D gene (6 bases). V dropped 4 bases and J dropped 2 bases, with 11 bases sitting between them. The CDR3 is 14 residues long. CDR1 and CDR2 from the germline V gene are SGHNT and YYREEE (reference sequence). DNA of the CDR3: TGTGCCAGCAGCCCACGGGGGAACACAGATACGCAGTATTTT. This encodes CASSPRGNTDTQYF.

The J gene is TRBJ2-3, the V gene TRBV5-6, with 10 positions matching TRBD2. J lost 5 bases, V lost 3 bases, and 18 bases had no gene match. From germline, CDR1 is SGHDT and CDR2 YYEEEE. This CDR3 comprises 19 residues. CDR3 bases: TGTGCCAGCAGCTCCCCCAGGAGCGGGAGGGCCTTCGGCGGAGATACGCAGTATTTT. This sequence encodes CASSSPRSGRAFGGDTQYF.

This clone was seen only a few times. The gene calls are TRBV5-1 and TRBJ1-1; 7 bases are a match to TRBD1. This CDR3 is built from 14 residues. Germline V lookup: CDR1 SGHRS, CDR2 YFSETQ. The V gene end was trimmed by 0 bases and the J gene end by 6 bases; junction bases not matched to a gene: 5. The CDR3 protein is CASSLGDRAPEAFF. The CDR3 nucleotides are TGCGCCAGCAGCTTGGGTGACAGGGCCCCTGAAGCTTTCTTT.

V gene TRBV7-2 combines with J gene TRBJ1-2, with a possible D match to TRBD1 (5 bases). CDR3 length: 15 amino acids. V lost 7 bases and J lost 1, with 16 bases in between. Germline values: CDR1 SGHTA, CDR2 FQGNSA. The CDR3 is CASIPDMRLNYGYTF. The CDR3 nucleotides are TGTGCCAGCATCCCGGACATGAGACTTAACTATGGCTACACCTTC.

The V and J genes are TRBV19 and TRBJ2-1; possibly TRBD1 for D (5 bases). The CDR3 is made up of 17 amino acids. The germline V and J ends were trimmed by 2 bases and 2 bases, with 16 bases remaining between them. The germline CDR1 and CDR2 sequences are LNHDA and SQIVND (reference sequence). The CDR3 reads CASSIWGLDRAYNEQFF. CDR3 DNA sequence: TGTGCCAGTAGTATATGGGGCCTCGATAGGGCCTACAATGAGCAGTTCTTC.

The chain joins TRBV29-1 to TRBJ2-7, with 8 bases lining up with TRBD1. The V gene's germline CDR1 is SQVTM and CDR2 ANQGSEA. This CDR3 is built from 14 residues. The V and J ends lost 7 bases and 7 bases, in that order; junction bases with no gene match: 15. CDR3 coding DNA: TGCAGCGCCGGTTTGCCTGGACAGGGAGAAGAGCAGTACTTC. This translates into CSAGLPGQGEEQYF.

This chain links TRBV2 with TRBJ1-4, with D possibly matching TRBD1 (5 bases). V was cut by 5 bases and J by 1 base, with 17 bases left in between. The CDR3 length is 17 residues. The germline gives CDR1 SNHLY, CDR2 FYNNEI. CDR3 residues: CASSQSGTGGTNEKLFF. The CDR3 DNA reads TGTGCCAGCAGTCAATCGGGGACGGGGGGAACTAATGAAAAACTGTTTTTT.

This chain joins TRBV11-2 and TRBJ2-3, with TRBD1 matching 8 bases. CDR3 length: 15 residues. CDR1 SGHAT and CDR2 FQNNGV come from the germline V gene. Trimming at V came to 2 bases and at J to 3 bases, leaving 4 bases not matched to a gene. The chain's CDR3 is CASSLTGGETDTQYF. The CDR3 DNA follows: TGTGCCAGCAGCTTAACAGGGGGAGAAACAGATACGCAGTATTTT.

This clone was seen once. The rearrangement joins TRBV29-1 to TRBJ1-2; TRBD1 might be the D (5 bases). The CDR3 consists of 12 residues. Germline V gene lookup returns CDR1 SQVTM and CDR2 ANQGSEA. V gave up 4 bases and J gave up 6 bases, with 12 bases separating them. CDR3 loop: CSVGAGPDGYTF. The CDR3, as DNA: TGCAGCGTTGGAGCAGGGCCGGATGGCTACACCTTC.

The chain employs TRBV28 and TRBJ2-7; perhaps TRBD2 as D (5 bases). This CDR3 comprises 15 residues. V shed 7 bases and J shed 0 bases, with 16 bases lying between them. From germline, CDR1 is MDHEN and CDR2 SYDVKM. The CDR3 DNA is TGTGCCAGCACCTATTTACGGGGTCACTCCTACGAGCAGTACTTC. It codes for CASTYLRGHSYEQYF.

DNA for the CDR3: TGTGCCAGCAGCCCCCTAACTAGCGGGAGTTGGAATGAGCAGTTCTTC. This gives the protein CASSPLTSGSWNEQFF. V is TRBV6-4 and J is TRBJ2-1; 11 nucleotides align to TRBD2. CDR1 and CDR2 (germline): MRHNA, SNTAGT. This CDR3 comprises 16 residues. J was trimmed by 7 bases and V by 6 bases; bases with no gene match: 11.

The chain combines TRBV19 with TRBJ2-7; the D gene is possibly TRBD1 (6 bases). The germline gives CDR1 LNHDA, CDR2 SQIVND (reference sequence). The CDR3 extends over 15 amino acids. V lost 8 bases and J 1 base, leaving 18 bases between the germline ends. Here the CDR3 DNA reads TGTGCCAGTCGGCCCAGGGGTTCTGCGTCCTACGAGCAGTACTTC. Amino acids: CASRPRGSASYEQYF.

CDR3 protein: CASSQDGLAGAGELFF. CDR3 nucleotides: TGTGCCAGCAGCCAAGATGGGCTAGCTGGGGCCGGGGAGCTGTTTTTT. This rearrangement joins TRBV4-2 to TRBJ2-2; tentatively, D is TRBD2 (5 bases). Trimming cost V 0 bases and J 6 bases, with 14 bases left between them. This CDR3 region has 16 residues. Per germline, CDR1 LGHNA and CDR2 YNFKEQ.